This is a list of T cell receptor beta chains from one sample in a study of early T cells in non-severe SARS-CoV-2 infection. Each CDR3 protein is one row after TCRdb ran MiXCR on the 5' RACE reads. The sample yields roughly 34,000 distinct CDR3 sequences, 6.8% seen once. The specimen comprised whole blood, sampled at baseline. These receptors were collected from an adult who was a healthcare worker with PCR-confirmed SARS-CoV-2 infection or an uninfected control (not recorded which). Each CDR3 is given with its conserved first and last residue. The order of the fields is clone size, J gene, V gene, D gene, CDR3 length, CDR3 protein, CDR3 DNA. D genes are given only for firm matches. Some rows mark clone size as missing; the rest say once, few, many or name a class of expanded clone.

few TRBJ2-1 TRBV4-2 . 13 CASSQERTGEQFF TGTGCCAGCAGCCAAGAAAGGACGGGTGAGCAGTTCTTC
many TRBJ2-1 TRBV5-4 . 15 CASSAGQTLYNEQFF TGTGCCAGCAGTGCTGGACAGACACTATACAATGAGCAGTTCTTC
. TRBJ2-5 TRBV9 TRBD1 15 CASSVEQGLGETQYF TGTGCCAGCAGCGTAGAACAGGGGCTGGGGGAGACCCAGTACTTC
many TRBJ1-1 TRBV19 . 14 CASNPSGGASEAFF TGTGCCAGTAATCCGTCCGGGGGCGCCTCTGAAGCTTTCTTT
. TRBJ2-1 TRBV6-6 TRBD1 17 CASSYSNGGQPYNEQFF TGTGCCAGCAGTTACTCGAATGGGGGACAGCCCTACAATGAGCAGTTCTTC
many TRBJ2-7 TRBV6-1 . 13 CASDELAQYEQYF TGTGCCAGCGACGAGCTAGCTCAGTACGAGCAGTACTTC
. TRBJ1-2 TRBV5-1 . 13 CASSSLNRVGYTF TGCGCCAGCAGCTCGCTAAACAGGGTTGGCTACACCTTC
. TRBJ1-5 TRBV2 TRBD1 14 CASRGGQVNQPQHF TGTGCCAGCAGAGGGGGACAGGTGAATCAGCCCCAGCATTTT
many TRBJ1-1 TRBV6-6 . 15 CASSYFIQDWKKAFF TGTGCCAGCAGTTATTTTATTCAGGATTGGAAGAAAGCTTTCTTT
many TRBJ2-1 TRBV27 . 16 CASSDVTKPRGNEQFF TGTGCCAGCAGTGACGTCACTAAACCGCGGGGCAATGAGCAGTTCTTC
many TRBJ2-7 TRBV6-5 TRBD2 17 CASSLSIPSGRSYEQYF TGTGCCAGCAGCCTCTCGATTCCGAGCGGGAGGTCCTACGAGCAGTACTTC
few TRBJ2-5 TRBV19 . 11 CASGAAETQYF TGTGCCAGTGGGGCCGCAGAGACCCAGTACTTC
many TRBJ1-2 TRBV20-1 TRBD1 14 CSAFGQGGNYGYTF TGCAGTGCTTTTGGACAGGGGGGAAACTATGGCTACACCTTC
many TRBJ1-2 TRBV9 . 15 CASSALPDRDYGYTF TGTGCCAGCAGCGCCCTGCCGGACAGAGACTATGGCTACACCTTC
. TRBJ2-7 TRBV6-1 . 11 CASVSVGEQYF TGTGCCAGCGTCTCAGTTGGCGAGCAGTACTTC
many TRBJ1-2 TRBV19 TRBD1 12 CASTQGIYGYTF TGTGCCAGTACACAGGGGATCTATGGCTACACCTTC
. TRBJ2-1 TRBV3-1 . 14 CASSQWGGTNEQFF TGTGCCAGCAGCCAGTGGGGCGGTACCAATGAGCAGTTCTTC
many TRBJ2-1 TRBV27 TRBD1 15 CASTPAGQGDNEQFF TGTGCCAGCACCCCGGCGGGTCAGGGGGACAATGAGCAGTTCTTC
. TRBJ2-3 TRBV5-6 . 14 CASSLSFRADTQYF TGTGCCAGCAGCTTATCCTTTCGGGCAGATACGCAGTATTTT
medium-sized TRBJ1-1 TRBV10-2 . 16 CASKLPGESEGREAFF TGCGCCAGCAAGCTACCGGGGGAGAGTGAGGGCCGTGAAGCTTTCTTT
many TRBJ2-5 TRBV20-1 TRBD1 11 CVGQRQETQYF TGCGTGGGACAGAGACAAGAGACCCAGTACTTC
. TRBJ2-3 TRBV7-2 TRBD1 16 CASTFPRTGVTDTQYF TGTGCCAGCACCTTTCCCCGGACAGGGGTCACAGATACGCAGTATTTT
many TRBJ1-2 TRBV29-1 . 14 CSVDWGGFGYGYTF TGCAGCGTTGATTGGGGTGGCTTCGGCTATGGCTACACCTTC
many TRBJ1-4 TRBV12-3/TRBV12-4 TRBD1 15 CASRPLGDRAEKLFF TGTGCCAGCAGGCCTTTGGGGGACAGGGCCGAAAAACTGTTTTTT
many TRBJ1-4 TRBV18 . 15 CASSSLGAANEKLFF TGTGCCAGCTCGTCCTTGGGGGCGGCTAATGAAAAACTGTTTTTT
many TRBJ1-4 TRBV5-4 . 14 CASSFVGTNEKLFF TGTGCCAGCAGCTTCGTGGGGACTAATGAAAAACTGTTTTTT
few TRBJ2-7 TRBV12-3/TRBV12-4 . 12 CASSQWGSEQYF TGTGCCAGCAGCCAATGGGGGAGCGAGCAGTACTTC
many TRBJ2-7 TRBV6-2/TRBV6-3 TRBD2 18 CASSYSFFGRSIGYEQYF TGTGCCAGCAGTTACTCGTTTTTCGGGAGGTCAATCGGCTACGAGCAGTACTTC
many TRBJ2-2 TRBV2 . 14 CASRYDQAGGELFF TGTGCCAGCAGATACGATCAAGCGGGCGGGGAGCTGTTTTTT
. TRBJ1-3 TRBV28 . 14 CASSLGGNGNTIYF TGTGCCAGCAGTTTGGGAGGGAATGGAAACACCATATATTTT
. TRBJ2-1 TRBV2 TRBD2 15 CASSVMASGSHEQFF TGTGCCAGCAGTGTAATGGCTAGCGGGAGTCATGAGCAGTTCTTC
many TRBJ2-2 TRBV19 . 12 CASSILTGELFF TGTGCCAGTAGTATACTCACCGGGGAGCTGTTTTTT